One and the same sample provided the 24 T cell receptor beta chains below, sequenced in a study of shared clonotypes between healthy human individuals. The repertoire was sequenced with immunoSEQ multiplex PCR; TCRdb's copy has only in-frame clones and lacks some. The table has hundreds of thousands of clones, 92% seen once; the top ten hold more than 20%. Naive CD8 cells were CD45RO-negative, positively selected for CCR7, excluding terminally differentiated effector memory CD45RA+ cells. Specimen: naive CD8+ T cells sorted from blood. The receptors originated from a man under 40 in good health.

The CDR3 bases are TGTGCCAGCAGCCCCCATGCCACCGAGCAGTACTTC. This codes for CASSPHATEQYF. The chain is built from TRBV7-9 and TRBJ2-7; D ambiguous. This CDR3 is built from 12 residues. The V end lost 5 bases, the J end lost 6 bases, and 11 bases lay between the germline ends. In germline, CDR1 is SEHNR, CDR2 FQNEAQ (reference sequence).

The rearrangement joins TRBV5-1 to TRBJ2-1, with 10 bases lining up with TRBD2. Germline CDR1 reads SGHRS; CDR2 reads YFSETQ. Unmatched junction bases numbered 4, after V lost 0 bases and J lost 4 bases. The CDR3 is 16 amino acids. The CDR3 DNA sequence: TGCGCCAGCAGCTTGGCGAGCGGGAGGGCTTACAATGAGCAGTTCTTC. It codes for CASSLASGRAYNEQFF.

This chain connects TRBV4-1 to TRBJ2-3, with D possibly being TRBD1 (6 bases). Germline assignment: CDR1 MGHRA and CDR2 YSYEKL. The V and J ends lost 4 bases and 4 bases respectively, with 15 bases between them. CDR3 length: 15 residues. CDR3 loop: CASSLTTGLADTQYF. In DNA, the CDR3 is TGCGCCAGCAGCCTAACGACAGGTCTTGCAGATACGCAGTATTTT.

A single count supports this clone. The sample has other DNA sequences that encode this CDR3 too. This chain connects TRBV7-6 to TRBJ2-5; possible D gene TRBD2, 5 bases. V lost 5 bases, J lost 5 bases, and 12 bases lay in between. This CDR3 spans 13 amino acids. From germline, CDR1 is SGHVS and CDR2 FNYEAQ. CDR3 nucleotides: TGTGCCAGCAGCCTCCGTTTAGCGGAGACCCAGTACTTC. Translating gives CASSLRLAETQYF.

This chain uses TRBV27 with TRBJ2-1; 8 bases are shared with TRBD1. The CDR3 covers 14 residues. Trimming took 7 bases from V and 5 from J; bases not matched to a gene: 7. CDR1 and CDR2 (germline): MNHEY, SMNVEV (reference sequence). CDR3 sequence (DNA): TGTGCCAGCACTTCCGGGACAGGACACAATGAGCAGTTCTTC. Encoded protein: CASTSGTGHNEQFF.

This clone was recorded once. The chain carries TRBV6-1 and TRBJ1-2, with 8 bases aligning to TRBD1. With 2 bases clipped from V and 4 bases from J, the junction kept 9 bases outside the gene matches. Germline V lookup: CDR1 MNHNS, CDR2 SASEGT. This CDR3 region has 16 residues. For the CDR3, the DNA is TGTGCCAGCAGTGAACCCGTGACAGGGGCCGGCTATGGCTACACCTTC. Protein sequence: CASSEPVTGAGYGYTF.

This clone was detected only once. In the same sample, other DNA sequences code for this CDR3. The genes are TRBV11-2 and TRBJ2-7, with 9 bases lining up with TRBD2. The CDR3 loop spans 15 amino acids. Germline CDR1 SGHAT, CDR2 FQNNGV. After removal of 0 bases from V and 2 bases from J, the junction contained 2 bases not matched to a gene. The CDR3 DNA follows: TGTGCCAGCAGCTTAGAAGCGGGAGGCCCCTACGAGCAGTACTTC. It specifies CASSLEAGGPYEQYF.

The gene calls are TRBV10-3 and TRBJ2-7; D gene unclear. The V gene's germline CDR1 is ENHRY and CDR2 SYGVKD. There are 14 residues in the CDR3. The V end was cut by 4 bases, the J end by 0 bases, with 10 bases between. The chain's CDR3 is CAISAQDGSYEQYF. In nucleotides, the CDR3 is TGTGCCATCAGTGCTCAGGACGGCTCCTACGAGCAGTACTTC.

In this sample, this clone turned up a few times. The chain has TRBV11-2 and TRBJ2-1; D unclear. The CDR3 extends over 14 amino acids. CDR1 SGHAT and CDR2 FQNNGV come from the germline V gene. V lost 5 bases and J 3 bases, leaving 11 bases between the germline ends. The CDR3 loop is CASSPRYDYNEQFF. CDR3 DNA: TGTGCCAGCAGCCCCCGCTACGACTACAATGAGCAGTTCTTC.

This sequence joins TRBV21-1 and TRBJ2-7; TRBD1, the D gene given by the table, was not confirmed from the DNA. TRBV21-1 is shown as a pseudogene. This CDR3 is 13 amino acids long. The CDR3 is CARWTGHSYEQYF. The CDR3 bases are TGTGCCAGATGGACAGGGCACTCCTACGAGCAGTACTTC.

The V call is TRBV5-6, the J call TRBJ1-2, with D tentatively TRBD1 (6 bases). Germline V gene data show CDR1 as SGHDT and CDR2 as YYEEEE. The CDR3 runs to 16 residues. V dropped 1 base and J dropped 2 bases, with 15 bases sitting between them. The CDR3 nucleotides are TGTGCCAGCAGCTTGTCGGGACACCATCTAAACTATGGCTACACCTTC. Translated, it gives CASSLSGHHLNYGYTF.

The chain has TRBV29-1 and TRBJ2-1; TRBD1 is a possible D gene (6 bases). This CDR3 spans 14 amino acids. Trimming stripped 7 bases from V and 4 bases from J, with 17 bases between. Germline V lookup: CDR1 SQVTM, CDR2 ANQGSEA. CDR3 sequence: CSAGGGSTYNEQFF. In DNA, the CDR3 is TGCAGCGCCGGTGGGGGCTCCACTTACAATGAGCAGTTCTTC.

The V call is TRBV12-5, the J call TRBJ2-1; TRBD2 agrees at 8 bases. Germline V gene data show CDR1 as LGHNT and CDR2 as FRNRAP. Trimming cost V 4 bases and J 4 bases; bases outside gene matches: 15. This CDR3 region has 18 residues. CDR3 bases: TGTGCTAGTGGTTCCCCGGGGGAAGCGGGAGCTTTGTACAATGAGCAGTTCTTC. Protein sequence: CASGSPGEAGALYNEQFF.

CDR3 DNA sequence: TGTGCCAGCAGCCTCCGGGACTACGCGAACACCGGGGAGCTGTTTTTT. Translation gives CASSLRDYANTGELFF. J is TRBJ2-2 and V is TRBV28; TRBD2 matches 7 bases. The CDR3 is made up of 16 amino acids. CDR1 and CDR2 (germline): MDHEN, SYDVKM. The V and J ends lost 6 bases and 0 bases, in that order; junction bases with no gene match: 7.

The rearrangement joins TRBV7-9 to TRBJ2-3, with a tentative D call TRBD2 (6 bases). The germline V gene encodes CDR1 SEHNR and CDR2 FQNEAQ (reference sequence). There are 13 residues in the CDR3. CDR3 nucleotide sequence: TGTGCAAGCGAGGAGGGAGGTACAGATACGCAGTATTTT. It is translated as CASEEGGTDTQYF.

The V gene is TRBV2, the J gene TRBJ1-5; 9 nucleotides agree with TRBD1. In germline, CDR1 is SNHLY, CDR2 FYNNEI. The CDR3 has 15 residues. V shed 6 bases and J 2 bases; nucleotides not matched to a gene: 5. CDR3 in amino acids: CASREGTGRNQPQHF. The CDR3 DNA sequence: TGTGCCAGCAGGGAGGGGACAGGGCGCAATCAGCCCCAGCATTTT.

The chain joins TRBV7-6 to TRBJ2-7, with D possibly called TRBD1 or TRBD2 (5 bases each). The V end lost 5 bases, the J end lost 5 bases, and 22 bases lay between the germline ends. CDR1 is SGHVS, CDR2 FNYEAQ, per germline. The CDR3 spans 16 residues. The CDR3 reads CASSIEQDGLLDEQYF. DNA of the CDR3: TGTGCCAGCAGCATAGAACAGGACGGGCTACTAGACGAGCAGTACTTC.

This clone was detected a few times. This chain links TRBV6-6 with TRBJ2-2, with 9 bases lining up with TRBD2. The germline gives CDR1 MNHNY, CDR2 SVGAGI (reference sequence). Trimming at V came to 0 bases and at J to 8 bases, leaving 4 bases not matched to a gene. The CDR3 spans 15 residues. CDR3 residues: CASSYSREGEGELFF. In DNA form, the CDR3 reads TGTGCCAGCAGTTACTCGCGGGAGGGGGAGGGGGAGCTGTTTTTT.

The J gene is TRBJ1-1, the V gene TRBV15; D possibly corresponds to TRBD1 (5 bases). V dropped 1 base and J dropped 6 bases, with 15 bases sitting between them. There are 15 residues in the CDR3. Germline CDR1 LNHNV, CDR2 YYDKDF (reference sequence). This CDR3 reads CATSRVGVGASEAFF. The CDR3 DNA is TGTGCCACCAGCAGAGTGGGGGTCGGGGCCTCTGAAGCTTTCTTT.

This clone occurred a few times. J is TRBJ2-2 and V is TRBV28, with unresolved D. Germline values: CDR1 MDHEN, CDR2 SYDVKM. V lost 2 bases and J 0 bases, leaving 4 bases between the germline ends. The CDR3 is 14 residues long. The CDR3 bases are TGTGCCAGCAGTTTAGAGTCGAACACCGGGGAGCTGTTTTTT. The encoded protein is CASSLESNTGELFF.

V gene TRBV7-8 combines with J gene TRBJ2-1; possibly TRBD2 for D (7 bases). Trimming stripped 2 bases from V and 1 base from J, with 15 bases between. The germline V gene encodes CDR1 SGHVS and CDR2 FQNEAQ. The CDR3 has 17 amino acids. CDR3 protein: CASSLIGGRESYNEQFF. CDR3 nucleotide sequence: TGTGCCAGCAGCTTAATCGGGGGGCGGGAGTCCTACAATGAGCAGTTCTTC.

The chain has TRBV6-1 and TRBJ1-2, with D unresolved. The V end was cut by 3 bases, the J end by 2 bases, with 7 bases between. CDR3 length: 13 amino acids. Germline V gives CDR1 MNHNS, CDR2 SASEGT. DNA of the CDR3: TGTGCCAGCAGTGATCCGGGGAACTATGGCTACACCTTC. It is translated as CASSDPGNYGYTF.

The chain couples TRBV27 to TRBJ1-5; tentative D call: TRBD1 (6 bases). CDR3 length: 14 residues. Germline V gene lookup returns CDR1 MNHEY and CDR2 SMNVEV (reference sequence). V lost 4 bases and J 7 bases, leaving 14 bases between the germline ends. CDR3 region: CASSSRGVDQPQHF. As DNA, the CDR3 is TGTGCCAGCAGTTCCAGGGGTGTCGACCAGCCCCAGCATTTT.

This chain links TRBV7-8 with TRBJ1-1; D gene unclear. V was trimmed by 0 bases and J by 1 base, leaving 9 bases between them. Per the germline V gene, CDR1 is SGHVS and CDR2 is FQNEAQ. This CDR3 is 15 amino acids long. The CDR3 nucleotides read TGTGCCAGCAGCTTAGCTTTGGGTGGGAACACTGAAGCTTTCTTT. It encodes CASSLALGGNTEAFF.